These 10 T cell receptor beta chains originate from one sample sequenced in a study of PD-1 blockade in mismatch repair-deficient tumors. Sequenced by immunoSEQ multiplex PCR; TCRdb stores in-frame clones only, minus some. Seen here are about 34,000 clones, 65% to 85% observed once, and the top ten hold approximately 3.6%. Here the sequenced sample was PBMCs, taken 6 to 7 weeks after starting pembrolizumab. The receptors shown here come from an adult with mismatch repair-deficient cancer.

This rearrangement joins TRBV7-3 to TRBJ1-1, with 7 bases aligning to TRBD1. Germline V gives CDR1 SGHTA, CDR2 FQGTGA. Trimming at V came to 5 bases and at J to 13 bases, leaving 7 bases not matched to a gene. The CDR3 is 11 amino acids. CDR3: CASSRQGGGFF. The CDR3 nucleotides are TGTGCCAGCAGCCGACAGGGCGGAGGTTTCTTT.

The chain couples TRBV5-6 to TRBJ2-7, with 10 nucleotides matching TRBD2. The CDR3 loop spans 15 amino acids. Germline-derived CDR1 and CDR2 are SGHDT and YYEEEE. The V gene end was trimmed by 5 bases and the J gene end by 5 bases; junction bases not matched to a gene: 10. This chain's CDR3 is CASRPGLADVDEQYF. As DNA, the CDR3 is TGTGCCAGCAGACCTGGACTAGCGGACGTAGACGAGCAGTACTTC.

The chain is built from TRBV4-2 and TRBJ2-7; TRBD1 agrees at 8 bases. The CDR3 spans 16 residues. V was clipped by 0 bases and J by 2 bases; unmatched bases: 6. Germline V CDR1 and CDR2: LGHNA, YNFKEQ. The CDR3 nucleotides are TGTGCCAGCAGCCAAGATCCGGGACAGGAAACCTACGAGCAGTACTTC. Translating it yields CASSQDPGQETYEQYF.

V gene TRBV14 combines with J gene TRBJ2-5; 8 nucleotides align to TRBD1. The length of the CDR3 is 13 residues. The junction had 3 bases not matched to a gene; V was cut back by 4 bases and J by 5 bases. CDR1 and CDR2 from the germline V gene are SGHDN and FVKESK. Written as DNA, the CDR3 is TGTGCCAGCAGCCTCAGGGGGCGGGAGACCCAGTACTTC. This gives the protein CASSLRGRETQYF.

There are a few counts of this clone. The rearrangement uses TRBV5-1 and TRBJ2-7; possibly TRBD2 for D (7 bases). This CDR3 is built from 15 residues. V lost 2 bases to trimming and J lost 3 bases, with 15 bases between them. Looked up from germline, CDR1 is SGHRS and CDR2 is YFSETQ. The DNA of the CDR3 is TGCGCCAGCAGCTTCGAGGCGGGGGCGGACTACGAGCAGTACTTC. This encodes CASSFEAGADYEQYF.

The chain links TRBV19 to TRBJ2-3; tentatively, D is TRBD2 (5 bases). The CDR3 runs to 14 residues. The germline CDR1 and CDR2 sequences are LNHDA and SQIVND (reference sequence). Trimming took off 7 bases at V and 0 bases at J, with 11 bases between the two ends. In nucleotides, the CDR3 is TGTGCCAGTAAGGGAGCTACTAGCACAGATACGCAGTATTTT. The encoded protein is CASKGATSTDTQYF.

In its sample, this clone was seen a few times. J is TRBJ2-2 and V is TRBV7-9, with D perhaps matching TRBD1 (5 bases). The CDR3 has 13 residues. CDR1 SEHNR and CDR2 FQNEAQ come from the germline V gene (reference sequence). Trimming took 2 bases from V and 5 from J, leaving 6 bases between them. The CDR3 DNA sequence: TGTGCCAGCAGCTTACAGGGTACCGGGGAGCTGTTTTTT. It yields the protein CASSLQGTGELFF.

V is TRBV7-2 and J is TRBJ1-3, with a possible D match to TRBD1 (5 bases). V was cut by 4 bases and J by 12 bases, with 13 bases left in between. The germline CDR1 and CDR2 sequences are SGHTA and FQGNSA. The CDR3 is 12 residues long. CDR3 DNA: TGTGCCAGCAGCTCTTGGGGGGAATTCATATATTTT. As protein: CASSSWGEFIYF.

V usage is TRBV4-1 and J usage is TRBJ2-5; weak D call: TRBD2 (6 bases). V gave up 2 bases and J gave up 5 bases, with 21 bases separating them. CDR1 is MGHRA, CDR2 YSYEKL, per germline. The CDR3 runs 17 residues. The CDR3 bases are TGCGCCAGCAGCCAAATAGTGGGAGGACCCTATCGGGAGACCCAGTACTTC. This encodes CASSQIVGGPYRETQYF.

The rearrangement joins TRBV7-6 to TRBJ2-5, with a tentative D call TRBD2 (6 bases). The CDR3 has 15 amino acids. Germline-derived CDR1 and CDR2 are SGHVS and FNYEAQ. Trimming took off 1 base at V and 4 bases at J, with 13 bases between the two ends. Here the CDR3 reads CASSLVVLATETQYF. Here the CDR3 DNA reads TGTGCCAGCAGCTTAGTCGTCCTAGCGACAGAGACCCAGTACTTC. The whole variable domain, remainder taken from reference TRBV7-6 and TRBJ2-5, is GAGVSQSPRYKVTKRGQDVALRCDPISGHVSLYWYRQALGQGPEFLTYFNYEAQQDKSGLPNDRFSAERPEGSISTLTIQRTEQRDSAMYRCASSLVVLATETQYFGPGTRLLVL.